Listed below are T cell receptor beta chains from one sample, sequenced in a study of cytomegalovirus exposure and HLA in healthy donors. Method: immunoSEQ multiplex PCR; TCRdb's copy keeps in-frame clones and lacks some. The sample lists more than 80,000 clones, over 70% seen once, with about 1.2% in the top ten. Sequenced input: PBMCs. The receptors shown here come from a girl aged 2-10 years in good health and CMV-seropositive. The CDR3 runs from the conserved cysteine through the conserved F or W. A D gene is named only where the DNA matches it firmly. The size field is filled for only some rows; it gives once, few, many or a size class.

clone_size	v_call	d_call	j_call	cdr3_length	cdr3_nt	cdr3_aa
-	TRBV19	TRBD2	TRBJ2-5	14	TGTGCCAGTAGTATTAACGGACTAGTAGAGACCCAGTACTTC	CASSINGLVETQYF
-	TRBV7-2	-	TRBJ2-7	15	TGTGCCAGCAGCTACCGAACAGGGCTCTCCTACGAGCAGTACTTC	CASSYRTGLSYEQYF
-	TRBV5-4	-	TRBJ2-1	15	TGTGCCAGCAGCCTCGGGGAGAGCTCCTACAATGAGCAGTTCTTC	CASSLGESSYNEQFF
once	TRBV25-1	-	TRBJ2-7	13	TGTGCCAGCAGTAGGCGGAGCGGCTACGAGCAGTACTTC	CASSRRSGYEQYF
-	TRBV6-4	-	TRBJ2-3	17	TGTGCCAGCAGTGCCTCCCGCGGAGGGAGGAGCACAGATACGCAGTATTTT	CASSASRGGRSTDTQYF
-	TRBV19	TRBD1	TRBJ1-1	10	TGTGCCAGTGCCGGGACAGGGGCTTTCTTT	CASAGTGAFF
-	TRBV19	-	TRBJ1-1	13	TGTGCCACCACGGCCGGAGAGAACACTGAAGCTTTCTTT	CATTAGENTEAFF
-	TRBV4-2	TRBD2	TRBJ2-7	16	TGTGCCAGCAGCGGAGGGACTAGCGGGAGTTTCAACGAGCAGTACTTC	CASSGGTSGSFNEQYF
-	TRBV18	-	TRBJ2-7	15	TGTGCCAGCTCACCACTCTTGGGGAGCTCCTACGAGCAGTACTTC	CASSPLLGSSYEQYF
few	TRBV5-6	-	TRBJ2-3	13	TGTGCCAGCAGCTTGACTAATACAGATACGCAGTATTTT	CASSLTNTDTQYF
-	TRBV10-1	-	TRBJ1-2	13	TGCGCCAGCAGTGAGACCCAGGGCCGAGGCTACACCTTC	CASSETQGRGYTF
-	TRBV28	-	TRBJ1-1	11	TGTGCCAGCACGAGAAACACTGAAGCTTTCTTT	CASTRNTEAFF
-	TRBV6-5	-	TRBJ1-4	15	TGTGCCAGCAGTCCCCCGGGACGCTCATTCGGGAGCCTGTTTTTT	CASSPPGRSFGSLFF
-	TRBV28	TRBD2	TRBJ2-3	16	TGTGCCAGCAGCTACCCGACTAGCGGGAATGCAGATACGCAGTATTTT	CASSYPTSGNADTQYF
-	TRBV6-5	-	TRBJ2-1	14	TGTGCCAGCAGTTTTCTCGACGCGGACAATGAGCAGTTCTTC	CASSFLDADNEQFF
-	TRBV2	TRBD1	TRBJ1-1	14	TGTGCCAGCAGTGGTACAGGGGGATGGACTGAAGCTTTCTTT	CASSGTGGWTEAFF
-	TRBV28	TRBD2	TRBJ2-3	17	TGTGCCAGCAGTTTGCTCAGAGTTGCGGGAGGGCCGGATACGCAGTATTTT	CASSLLRVAGGPDTQYF
-	TRBV30	TRBD2	TRBJ2-5	16	TGTGCCTGGAGTGTAAATAGCGGGAGATGGGGAGAGACCCAGTACTTC	CAWSVNSGRWGETQYF
-	TRBV2	TRBD2	TRBJ2-3	16	TGTGCCAGAACCCCCCCACGCGGGGGAAGCACAGATACGCAGTATTTT	CARTPPRGGSTDTQYF
-	TRBV6-6	TRBD1	TRBJ1-5	15	TGTGCCAGCAGTTACAGAGGGACAGGCAGCCAGCCCCAGCATTTT	CASSYRGTGSQPQHF
-	TRBV6-5	-	TRBJ2-3	12	TGTGCCAGCAGGGACTACACAGATACGCAGTATTTT	CASRDYTDTQYF
once	TRBV5-1	-	TRBJ2-7	16	TGCGCCAGCAGCTTGGGCCCAGGGATCCTTATCCACGAGCAGTACTTC	CASSLGPGILIHEQYF
-	TRBV5-1	-	TRBJ1-5	15	TGCGCCAGCAGCTTAGACAGTTCCCCCAATCAGCCCCAGCATTTT	CASSLDSSPNQPQHF
-	TRBV9	TRBD1	TRBJ2-7	15	TGTGCCAGCAGCGTAGAACCGACAGGGACCTACGAGCAGTACTTC	CASSVEPTGTYEQYF
-	TRBV28	-	TRBJ1-4	15	TGTGCCAGCAGCCCCATCGCAGGGGATCGCGAAAAACTGTTTTTT	CASSPIAGDREKLFF
-	TRBV7-6	-	TRBJ2-7	12	TGTGCCAGCAGCTCGACAGGCGGGGAGCAGTACTTC	CASSSTGGEQYF
-	TRBV5-6	-	TRBJ2-1	16	TGTGCCAGCAGCTTGAGCGGACCCTACTCCTACAATGAGCAGTTCTTC	CASSLSGPYSYNEQFF
-	TRBV6-5	TRBD1	TRBJ2-7	16	TGTGCCAGCAGTTACTCGGGGGAGACAGGGTCCTACGAGCAGTACTTC	CASSYSGETGSYEQYF
few	TRBV29-1	-	TRBJ2-3	13	TGCAGCGTTGAATCCTCTGTGGCCGATACGCAGTATTTT	CSVESSVADTQYF
-	TRBV11-1	-	TRBJ2-3	14	TGTGCCAGCAGTTACAGGGTTAGAACAGATACGCAGTATTTT	CASSYRVRTDTQYF
-	TRBV4-1	TRBD1	TRBJ1-5	15	TGCGCCAGCAGCCAAGCCAGGGGGGATCGACAGCCCCAGCATTTT	CASSQARGDRQPQHF
-	TRBV30	TRBD1	TRBJ2-7	13	TGTGCATCCACCGGGACAGGGGCGTACGAGCAGTACTTC	CASTGTGAYEQYF
-	TRBV4-2	TRBD2	TRBJ2-1	17	TGTGCCAGCAGCCCCGGGACTAGCGGGAGCACCTACAATGAGCAGTTCTTC	CASSPGTSGSTYNEQFF
-	TRBV19	-	TRBJ1-1	14	TGTGCCAGTAGTTATAGGTCCCGGGGGACTGAAGCTTTCTTT	CASSYRSRGTEAFF
-	TRBV25-1	-	TRBJ2-7	13	TGTGCCAGCAGAGAAAGCGGGTCCTACGAGCAGTACTTC	CASRESGSYEQYF
-	TRBV4-2	-	TRBJ1-6	16	TGTGCCAGCAGCCAGTCCCTCAGGGTTAGTAATTCACCCCTCCACTTT	CASSQSLRVSNSPLHF
-	TRBV30	TRBD1	TRBJ2-7	11	TGTGCCTGGGACAGGGGGAACGAGCAGTACTTC	CAWDRGNEQYF
-	TRBV30	TRBD2	TRBJ2-7	14	TGTGCCTGGAGTGAACTAGCGGGGTTATACGAGCAGTACTTC	CAWSELAGLYEQYF
-	TRBV6-5	-	TRBJ1-1	12	TGTGCCAGCAGTTTTGGGCGCACTGAAGCTTTCTTT	CASSFGRTEAFF
-	TRBV29-1	TRBD1	TRBJ2-1	15	TGCAGCGTTGAAACCCGGGACAGGGGACTCAATGAGCAGTTCTTC	CSVETRDRGLNEQFF
-	TRBV9	-	TRBJ1-2	15	TGTGCCAGCAGCGTAGATGGCAGGGAAGGGAATGGCTACACCTTC	CASSVDGREGNGYTF
few	TRBV2	-	TRBJ1-5	16	TGTGCCAGCAAAGGGGGTGGGAGGGGGGTAAATCAGCCCCAGCATTTT	CASKGGGRGVNQPQHF
-	TRBV2	TRBD1	TRBJ2-6	15	TGTGCCAGCGGACAGGGGGCGCCCGGGGCCAACGTCCTGACTTTC	CASGQGAPGANVLTF
-	TRBV28	-	TRBJ1-2	13	TGTGCCAGCCGGTCGGGGGGGGACTATGGCTACACCTTC	CASRSGGDYGYTF
-	TRBV5-4	-	TRBJ2-5	13	TGTGCCAGCAGCTGGACTGTGGGGGAGACCCAGTACTTC	CASSWTVGETQYF
-	TRBV4-3	TRBD2	TRBJ2-7	18	TGCGCCAGCAGCCAAGAAGGAACCACGGGAGGGTACTTCTACGAGCAGTACTTC	CASSQEGTTGGYFYEQYF
-	TRBV2	-	TRBJ1-5	12	TGTGCCAGCAGGGCCATAAATCAGCCCCAGCATTTT	CASRAINQPQHF
-	TRBV19	-	TRBJ2-7	15	TGTGCCAGTAGTGGGGTCAGGGGCAGCACCTACGAGCAGTACTTC	CASSGVRGSTYEQYF
-	TRBV6-1	TRBD2	TRBJ2-1	17	TGTGCCAGCAGTGGATTAGCGGGAAAGAGCTCCTACAATGAGCAGTTCTTC	CASSGLAGKSSYNEQFF
-	TRBV7-7	-	TRBJ2-5	13	TGTGCTAGCAGCTTCGGAGGGCGGGAGACCCAGTACTTC	CASSFGGRETQYF